This T cell receptor (beta chain) originates from a study of T cells in Graves' hyperthyroidism and ophthalmopathy. Authors of the study amplified TCR beta CDR3 regions from RNA transcripts. The HTBI primer set served for first-round RT-PCR of the TCR CDR3. Each CDR3 protein gets one entry after TCRdb re-called the multiplex PCR reads with MiXCR. The sample records approximately 370,000 distinct CDR3 sequences, more than 12% being singletons. Approximately 10 ml of fresh peripheral blood supplied the PBMCs. CDR1 and CDR2 from the germline V gene are MGHRA and YSYEKL. Trimming pared 0 bases from V and 8 bases from J, leaving 5 bases between. This CDR3 is built from 12 residues.

The chain joins TRBV4-1 to TRBJ2-1; D is unresolved. The source material was blood. The receptor was derived from a young woman with Graves' hyperthyroidism. CDR3 nucleotide sequence: TGCGCCAGCAGCCAAGATATGTATGAGCAGTTCTTC. This codes for CASSQDMYEQFF.